This T cell receptor (beta chain) originates from a study of tumor and adjacent non-tumor tissue in lung cancer. Looking at the study overall: The patients, roughly 9 men and five or six women, were about 31 to 76 with stage I to III disease. The study, taken as a whole, reports: Patients with more diverse tumor TCRs had worse survival. Compared with tumor, normal lung showed significantly lower TCR diversity.

Worth noting for this clonotype: The antigen is unknown. The CDR3 carries no conserved terminal phenylalanine or tryptophan, so it likely arises from a read error.

Three rounds of nested PCR, following a modified ARM-PCR protocol, produced the TCRbeta library. TCRdb reanalysed the multiplex PCR reads using MiXCR and keeps one entry per CDR3 protein. The table records 68,000 or so distinct CDR3 sequences, about 61% of them present only once. No cell sorting was done before RNA was extracted from the tissue. The CDR3 extends over 16 amino acids. In germline, CDR1 is MNHNS, CDR2 SASEGT. The sequencing sample was made of lung tumor tissue. This clonotype was sampled from a man aged 50 or older with non-small cell lung cancer. The V call is TRBV6-1, the J call TRBJ2-2; TRBD1 agrees at 9 bases. The CDR3 spells CVSKMTGGSNTGELFS. In nucleotides, the CDR3 is TGTGTCAGCAAGATGACAGGGGGATCGAACACCGGAGAGCTGTTTTCT.